This T cell receptor beta chain was found in a study of molecular identifiers for immune sequencing clone quantification. It was from roughly 20,000 to 1,000,000 sorted cells, with 10%, 30% or 50% RNA, that naive CD8 libraries came. Sorting selected naive CD8 T cells with a CD8+CD4-CCR7+CD45RA+ phenotype. From germline, CDR1 is MNHNS and CDR2 SASEGT. Between the trimmed V and J ends, which lost 6 bases and 0 bases, there was a span of 26 bases. There are 19 residues in the CDR3. TCRdb reprocessed the PCR reads via MiXCR and lists one record per CDR3 protein. Counted here are over 550,000 distinct CDR3 sequences, around 25% occurring once; the ten biggest clones make up 0.6% to 0.9%.

J is TRBJ2-5 and V is TRBV6-1; D is ambiguous. The sample consisted of naive CD8+ T cells from blood, with Jurkat cell RNA spiked in. Regarding subset: FACS-sorted CD8+CD4-CCR7+CD45RA+ naive T cells. The source is a human donor in good health. Some libraries in this study had Jurkat cell RNA spiked in. DNA for the CDR3: TGTGCCAGCAGGCCCGAGGTCTACCCGAACCTAGGGTACCAAGAGACCCAGTACTTC. Encoded protein: CASRPEVYPNLGYQETQYF.